This T cell receptor beta chain was documented in a study of T cells after yellow fever vaccination. Study outcomes and limitations: The booster saw the reappearance of most primary-vaccination clones (around 96% CD4, 80% to 90% CD8).

This clonotype was seen a handful of times. What it recognizes is unknown. TCRdb re-analysed the 5' RACE reads in MiXCR, keeping a single row per CDR3 protein. The sample records under 150,000 distinct CDR3 sequences, nearly 15% being singletons. The CDR3 covers 17 residues. The V end lost 0 bases, the J end lost 2 bases, and 17 bases lay between the germline ends. Germline V CDR1 and CDR2: SGHRS, YFSETQ. The specimen was CD8+ T cells sorted from PBMCs, collected 5 days after the yellow fever booster vaccination. This sequence originates from a man aged 18 to 29 who received the YFV17D yellow fever vaccine. The chain combines TRBV5-1 with TRBJ2-5; D is possibly TRBD1 or TRBD2 (5 bases each). CDR3 sequence (DNA): TGCGCCAGCAGCTTGGTTTCTCGGGGCGGTCCTCAAGAGACCCAGTACTTC. Residues: CASSLVSRGGPQETQYF.